The 6 T cell receptor beta chains listed next were all sequenced from one sample in a study of early T cells in non-severe SARS-CoV-2 infection. One entry per CDR3 protein results from TCRdb running MiXCR on the 5' RACE reads. The data hold roughly 86,000 distinct CDR3 sequences, with around 5.6% observed a single time. The sample taken for sequencing was whole blood. The receptors come from an adult who was a healthcare worker with PCR-confirmed SARS-CoV-2 infection or an uninfected control (not recorded which).

This rearrangement joins TRBV20-1 to TRBJ2-5; TRBD2 matches at 12 bases. V trimming: 0 bases; J trimming: 4 bases; junction bases outside the gene matches: 9. The germline V gene encodes CDR1 DFQATT and CDR2 SNEGSKA (reference sequence). This CDR3 contains 17 residues. CDR3 loop: CSARDTSGRFSPETQYF. CDR3 DNA: TGCAGTGCTAGAGACACTAGCGGGAGGTTTTCTCCAGAGACCCAGTACTTC.

This clonotype turned up a few times. The genes are TRBV7-9 and TRBJ2-7; TRBD2 is a possible D gene (5 bases). The CDR3 contains 16 residues. The V end was cut by 6 bases, the J end by 4 bases, with 22 bases between. Per the germline V gene, CDR1 is SEHNR and CDR2 is FQNEAQ (reference sequence). DNA of the CDR3: TGTGCCAGCAGTTCCAGCGGCAGCGTAACTCCTTACGAGCAGTACTTC. Protein: CASSSSGSVTPYEQYF.

This clonotype was counted many times. The J gene is TRBJ1-1, the V gene TRBV10-3; possible D gene TRBD1, 5 bases. Germline V lookup: CDR1 ENHRY, CDR2 SYGVKD. The CDR3 has 15 residues. Trimming removed 2 bases from V and 0 bases from J, with 10 bases in between. CDR3 in DNA: TGTGCCATCAGTGAGGCAGGGACGATGAACACTGAAGCTTTCTTT. It codes for CAISEAGTMNTEAFF.

The table lists this clonotype with a few counts. The gene calls are TRBV5-1 and TRBJ1-2; 8 bases are a match to TRBD1. CDR3 length: 15 amino acids. V shed 5 bases and J 4 bases; nucleotides not matched to a gene: 10. The germline V gene has CDR1 SGHRS and CDR2 YFSETQ. The CDR3 sequence is CASSSDRAGPYGYTF. As DNA, the CDR3 is TGCGCCAGCAGTTCGGACAGGGCGGGCCCCTATGGCTACACCTTC. Using reference TRBV5-1 and TRBJ1-2 for the parts outside the CDR3, the full variable domain is KAGVTQTPRYLIKTRGQQVTLSCSPISGHRSVSWYQQTPGQGLQFLFEYFSETQRNKGNFPGRFSGRQFSNSRSEMNVSTLELGDSALYLCASSSDRAGPYGYTFGSGTRLTVV.

Comments on this clonotype: This may be a read error: a much more frequent sequence differs by one nucleotide. V is TRBV10-1 and J is TRBJ2-5, with 12 bases fitting TRBD2. The CDR3 is 20 amino acids. In germline, CDR1 is WNHNN, CDR2 SYGVQD (reference sequence). The CDR3 coding sequence is TGCACCAGCAGTGAGTCCCCGACTAGCGGGGGCGTCCCGAACCAAGAGACCCAGTACTTC. Residues: CTSSESPTSGGVPNQETQYF.

At least ten counts were recorded for this clonotype. V and J are TRBV7-7 and TRBJ2-1; D ambiguous. CDR3 length: 13 amino acids. The germline CDR1 and CDR2 sequences are SSHAT and FNYEAQ (reference sequence). V gave up 5 bases and J gave up 6 bases, with 11 bases separating them. The CDR3 DNA reads TGTGCCAGCAGCCCAATGGGGTCCAATGAGCAGTTCTTC. Amino acid sequence: CASSPMGSNEQFF.